These 2 T cell receptor beta chains came from one sample sequenced in a study of T cells in Graves' hyperthyroidism and ophthalmopathy. There were TCR beta CDR3 regions amplified from RNA transcripts. In the first-round RT-PCR of the TCR CDR3, the HTBI primer set was used. MiXCR, applied by TCRdb to the multiplex PCR reads, yields one record per CDR3 protein. Counted here are under 200,000 distinct CDR3 sequences, about 9% occurring once; the ten biggest clones make up 22%. Sequencing was carried out using blood. These receptors were taken from a woman aged 18-30 years with Graves' hyperthyroidism that later progressed to Graves' ophthalmopathy.

The V gene is TRBV3-1, the J gene TRBJ2-7; 8 bases map to TRBD1. The length of the CDR3 is 15 residues. V lost 1 base, J lost 4 bases, and 6 bases stayed unmatched. Germline V gene lookup returns CDR1 LGHDT and CDR2 YNNKEL (reference sequence). In nucleotides, the CDR3 is TGTGCCAGCAGCCAAGCAGGGGGCGCAGGATACGAGCAGTACTTC. Translation: CASSQAGGAGYEQYF.

This clonotype occurred many times. V usage is TRBV12-3 or TRBV12-4 and J usage is TRBJ2-3; D might be TRBD2 (6 bases). The CDR3 has 16 residues. V was cut by 3 bases and J by 3 bases, with 16 bases left in between. In DNA, the CDR3 is TGTGCCAGCAGTTTTGGGGGGTTCAGTTCTACAGATACGCAGTATTTT. The encoded protein is CASSFGGFSSTDTQYF.